The present entry profiles one TCR beta chain with its context. This clone's antigen is unknown. Nothing much larger sits one base from this clone, and base qualities are not available. Other DNA sequences of this sample code for an identical CDR3. Samples from volunteer blood donors who had recovered from COVID-19 were contributed by a second Seattle source. Whole blood was collected in K2EDTA tubes by collaborating institutions according to the institutions' own protocols. Collaborator samples were shipped for TCRbeta analysis as frozen whole blood, isolated PBMCs, or DNA extracted from either sample type. The CDR3 covers 14 residues, taking in both the cysteine and the phenylalanine. Only the CDR3 region is kept as DNA, spanning 42 bases read in frame from base 1. Based on the germline V gene, the CDR1 and CDR2 sequences are KGHSH and LQKENI. Ends trimmed: V by 3 bases, J by 2 bases; bases unmatched to a gene: 0.

TCRbeta CDR3 regions were amplified from genomic DNA by means of the immunoSEQ Assay, a bias-controlled multiplex PCR. As for the original processing: Within the assay, amplification of reference gene primers was used to estimate how many nucleated cells each sample contained. Sequence reads were collapsed and filtered to measure the absolute abundance of every unique TCRbeta CDR3 rearrangement. For each sample, productive Simpson clonality was calculated by taking the square root of Simpson's diversity index across productive rearrangements. Entries here come from immuneACCESS through TCRdb and include only in-frame sequences with V and J called. Some clones fail to appear in such tables; in the studies checked, an unresolved V gene covers under half of the shortfall, and the cause of the remainder is unknown. V and J calls and clone size are copied from that table; D and trimming were computed from the DNA. This sample is represented by some 200,000 clones; 80% to 90% of them were singletons. The ten largest clones represent 4.5% to 6% of the sample.

The sample originates from a study of blood T cell repertoires in COVID-19 (dated by TCRdb to between 2020 and 2021). Concerning the study at large: Samples covering the acute and convalescent phases of COVID-19 were provided by collaborators in the United States, Italy and Spain. HLA class I and class II types, where available, came from metadata supplied by the sample provider rather than from assay-based typing. The repertoires were released in a freely available public database intended as a resource for research on the immune response to SARS-CoV-2. The material from the prospective study consisted of cDNA or gDNA derived from T cells, B-cell-depleted T cells, or PBMCs. The samples were drawn from the first 160 participants of the ongoing ImmuneRACE study and from about 1,200 subjects provided by 6 global collaborators. Deeply sampled blood TCRbeta repertoires from subjects exposed to, actively infected with, or recovered from COVID-19 were included in the dataset. The sample metadata nearly always contained a de-identified subject ID, COVID-19 status, age in years and sex.

Results and caveats for the whole study, not just this receptor: Clinical and demographic metadata were provided uncurated, with the amount varying by source and participant.

This chain joins TRBV18 to TRBJ2-7, and 11 junction bases match TRBD1. This receptor was taken from a woman between 55 and 75 years old who had recovered from COVID-19. The sequenced sample was peripheral blood. The CDR3 amino acid sequence is: CASSPGQGAYEQYF. The sequence in DNA is TGTGCCAGCTCACCGGGACAGGGGGCCTACGAGCAGTACTTC.